The subject of this entry is one T cell receptor beta chain. Its matching antigen is unknown. The data are from a study of cytomegalovirus exposure and HLA in healthy donors. Overall study results and limits: Beyond CMV serostatus, there was no information to go on about immune exposure. In an earlier analysis, in 540 or so donors, most V segments appeared productive either ~87% or ~30% of the time.

PCR amplification relied on 60 Vbeta primers (plus 13 Jbeta primers). TCRdb keeps only in-frame clones here, not all; method: immunoSEQ multiplex PCR. The sample lists 130,000 or so clones, roughly 78% occurring once. CDR1 and CDR2 (germline): SGHRS, YFSETQ. There are 14 residues in the CDR3. Trimming took 4 bases from V and 5 from J, leaving 16 bases between them. The specimen sequenced was PBMCs. This clonotype was sampled from a man aged 18-30 years in good health and CMV-seropositive. The genes are TRBV5-1 and TRBJ2-7, with D perhaps TRBD1 (6 bases). The CDR3, as DNA: TGCGCCAGCAGCCTCGGGACACTTAAGGACGAGCAGTACTTC. This encodes CASSLGTLKDEQYF.